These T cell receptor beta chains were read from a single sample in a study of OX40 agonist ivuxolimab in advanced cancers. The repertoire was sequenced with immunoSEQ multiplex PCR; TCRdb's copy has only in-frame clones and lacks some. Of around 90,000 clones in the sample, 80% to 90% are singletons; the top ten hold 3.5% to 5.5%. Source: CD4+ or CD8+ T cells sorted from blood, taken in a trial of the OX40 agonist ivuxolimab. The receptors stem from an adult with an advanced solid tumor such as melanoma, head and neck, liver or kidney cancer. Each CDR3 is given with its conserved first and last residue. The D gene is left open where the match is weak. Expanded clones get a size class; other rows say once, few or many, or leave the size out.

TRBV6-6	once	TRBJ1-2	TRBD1	TGTGCCAGCAGTTATCTACTAGGGGGCGATGGCTACACCTTC	CASSYLLGGDGYTF
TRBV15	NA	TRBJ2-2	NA	TGTGCCACCAGCAGAGTTACTGGCAGGGTCCCCGGGGAGCTGTTTTTT	CATSRVTGRVPGELFF
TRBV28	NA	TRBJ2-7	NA	TGTGCCAGCAAAAGCCGGGGACCGGCCTCCTACGAGCAGTACTTC	CASKSRGPASYEQYF
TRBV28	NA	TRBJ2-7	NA	TGTGCCAGCAGTTTTCAGAGTATCGACTACGAGCAGTACTTC	CASSFQSIDYEQYF
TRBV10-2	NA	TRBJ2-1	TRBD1	TGCGCCAGCAGTGAGGGGGGACAGGGGCGCAATGAGCAGTTCTTC	CASSEGGQGRNEQFF
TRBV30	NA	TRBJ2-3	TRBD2	TGTGCCTGCCACGAAAACGAGCGGGAGGCAGATACGCAGTATTTT	CACHENEREADTQYF
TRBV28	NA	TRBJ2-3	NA	TGTGCCAGCAGTTTTTGGGGAGATACGCAGTATTTT	CASSFWGDTQYF
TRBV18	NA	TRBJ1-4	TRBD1	TGTGCCAGCTCGCCGACAGGGGGGGAAGAAAAACTGTTTTTT	CASSPTGGEEKLFF
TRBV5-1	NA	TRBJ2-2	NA	TGCGCCAGCAGCTTGGATGGGCCGGACACCGGGGAGCTGTTTTTT	CASSLDGPDTGELFF
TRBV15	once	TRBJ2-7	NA	TGTGCCACCAGCAGAGAAGACAGCTACGAGCAGTACTTC	CATSREDSYEQYF
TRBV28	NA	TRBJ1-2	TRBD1	TGTGCCAGCAGCCCCGGGACAGGGAGGAGCTACACCTTC	CASSPGTGRSYTF
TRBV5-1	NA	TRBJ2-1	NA	TGCGCCAGCAGATTGTGGGGGGAGAATGAGCAGTTCTTC	CASRLWGENEQFF
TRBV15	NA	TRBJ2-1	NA	TGTGCCACCAGCAGAGTCGCGGGACCCTACAATGAGCAGTTCTTC	CATSRVAGPYNEQFF
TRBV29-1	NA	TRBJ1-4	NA	TGCAGCGTTGAACAGGGGAGGGAAAAACTGTTTTTT	CSVEQGREKLFF
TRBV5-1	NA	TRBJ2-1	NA	TGCGCCAGCAGCTTGTCCGGGGCCAGCTCCTACAATGAGCAGTTCTTC	CASSLSGASSYNEQFF
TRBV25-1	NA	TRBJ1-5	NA	TGTGCCAGCAGACAGGGTAAGGATCAGCCCCAGCATTTT	CASRQGKDQPQHF
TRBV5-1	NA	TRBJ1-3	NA	TGCGCCAGCAGCTTGGCGGGAAGGGGGGCTGGAAACACCATATATTTT	CASSLAGRGAGNTIYF
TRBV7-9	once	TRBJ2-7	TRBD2	TGTGCCAGCAGCGCAGTGGGACTAGCGGGAGGGCGCGAGCAGTACTTC	CASSAVGLAGGREQYF
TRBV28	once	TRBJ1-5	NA	TGTGCCAGCAGTTCATTGGAGCCCCAGCATTTT	CASSSLEPQHF
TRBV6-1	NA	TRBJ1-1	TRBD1	TGTGCCAGCAGTGAAGCTCACAGGGGTCGGACTGAAGCTTTCTTT	CASSEAHRGRTEAFF
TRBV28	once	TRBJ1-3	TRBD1	TGTGCCAGCAGTATAACAGGGGTGGGAAACACCATATATTTT	CASSITGVGNTIYF
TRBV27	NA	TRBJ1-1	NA	TGTGCCAGCAGTCAAACTGAGGGTGGTAGCACTGAAGCTTTCTTT	CASSQTEGGSTEAFF
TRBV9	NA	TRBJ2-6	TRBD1	TGTGCCAGCACCCAACAGGGGGACCCCCGGGCCAACGTCCTGACTTTC	CASTQQGDPRANVLTF
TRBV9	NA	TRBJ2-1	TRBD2	TGTGCCAGCAGCCCCCGGACTAGCGGGAGGGCCGTTGAGCAGTTCTTC	CASSPRTSGRAVEQFF
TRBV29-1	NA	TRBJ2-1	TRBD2	TGCAGCGTTGAAGGCAATCCGGGACTAGCGGGTTTTGAGCAGTTCTTC	CSVEGNPGLAGFEQFF
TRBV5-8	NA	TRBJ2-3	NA	TGTGCCAGCAGCAACCCCCGTGACGAGATTACAGATACGCAGTATTTT	CASSNPRDEITDTQYF
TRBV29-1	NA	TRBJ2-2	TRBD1	TGCAGCGCCGGGCCGGACAGGGACACCGGGGAGCTGTTTTTT	CSAGPDRDTGELFF
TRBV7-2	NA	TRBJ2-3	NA	TGTGCCAGCAGCTTAGGGCCTTACACAGATACGCAGTATTTT	CASSLGPYTDTQYF
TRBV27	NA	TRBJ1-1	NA	TGTGCCAGCAGTCAAGGGGGGCGAATCGGGAGCACTGAAGCTTTCTTT	CASSQGGRIGSTEAFF
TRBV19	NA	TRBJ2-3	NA	TGTGCCAGTAGTGCCAGGGGATCTTACGATACGCAGTATTTT	CASSARGSYDTQYF
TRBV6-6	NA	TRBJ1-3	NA	TGTGCCAGCACGGTCAGCTCTGGAAACACCATATATTTT	CASTVSSGNTIYF
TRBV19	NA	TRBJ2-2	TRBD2	TGTGCCAGTAGTATGCCCGGGAGGGGGGCCGGGGAGCTGTTTTTT	CASSMPGRGAGELFF
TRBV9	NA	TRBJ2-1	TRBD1	TGTGCCAGCGAACCGGGACAGAGATACAATGAGCAGTTCTTC	CASEPGQRYNEQFF
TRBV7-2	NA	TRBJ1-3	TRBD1	TGTGCCAGCAGCCGACAGGGAAGTGGAAACACCATATATTTT	CASSRQGSGNTIYF
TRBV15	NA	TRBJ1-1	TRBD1	TGTGCCACCAGCAGAGAGGGACAGGCTAACACTGAAGCTTTCTTT	CATSREGQANTEAFF
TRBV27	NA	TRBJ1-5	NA	TGTGCCAGCAGAAGAGGGGGAGGACAGCCCCAGCATTTT	CASRRGGGQPQHF